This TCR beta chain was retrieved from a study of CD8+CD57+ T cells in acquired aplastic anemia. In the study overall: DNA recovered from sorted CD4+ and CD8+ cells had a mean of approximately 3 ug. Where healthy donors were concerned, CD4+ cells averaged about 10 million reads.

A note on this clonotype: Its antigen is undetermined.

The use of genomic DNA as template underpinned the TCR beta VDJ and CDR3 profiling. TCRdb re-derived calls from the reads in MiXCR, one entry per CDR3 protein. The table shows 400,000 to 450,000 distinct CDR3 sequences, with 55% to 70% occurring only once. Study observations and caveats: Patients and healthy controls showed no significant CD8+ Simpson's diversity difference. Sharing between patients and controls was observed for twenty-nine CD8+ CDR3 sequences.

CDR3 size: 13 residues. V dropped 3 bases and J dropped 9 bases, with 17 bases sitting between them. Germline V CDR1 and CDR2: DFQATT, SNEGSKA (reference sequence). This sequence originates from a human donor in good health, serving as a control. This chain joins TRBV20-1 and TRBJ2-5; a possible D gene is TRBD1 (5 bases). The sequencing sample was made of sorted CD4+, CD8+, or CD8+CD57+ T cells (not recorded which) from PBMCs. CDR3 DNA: TGCAGTGCTAGGAAATACACGGACACTGCCCAGTACTTC. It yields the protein CSARKYTDTAQYF.